This T cell receptor beta chain was retrieved from a study of a mutant IDH1 vaccine in newly diagnosed glioma listed by TCRdb under 2021. Some background on the complete study: Of the 25 to 40 treated patients, about 62% were male and around 40% were female, and the mean age was approximately 40 years. Prior to enrollment, patients had been given standard therapy consisting of radiotherapy alone, temozolomide alone, or radiochemotherapy with temozolomide, with the combination given to most patients. Longitudinal TCRB deep sequencing was performed for roughly 24 treated patients wherever samples were available for exploratory analyses. Six visits were used for peripheral blood collection: V03 (baseline), V05, V07, V10, V12 and V13. The paper's findings and limits, for the study overall: Immune responses induced by the vaccine were seen in over 80% of patients across multiple MHC alleles. PBMC samples for TCRB deep sequencing were selected based on availability. Pseudoprogression appeared unrelated to alterations in the top peripheral T cell clonotypes detected by TCRB sequencing. The authors stated that sample limitations prevented analyses of patient blood samples from being reproduced.

Comment on this clone: Its antigen has not been determined. There are no base qualities to consult, and no much larger clone falls within one base.

Compared with germline, V lacks 6 bases and J lacks 4 bases; bases without a gene match: 6. The germline V gene encodes CDR1 KGHSH and CDR2 LQKENI. Spanning cysteine to phenylalanine, the CDR3 consists of 14 amino acids. Kept here is only the CDR3 DNA, which spans 42 bases and is read in frame from base 1. This sample's time point label indicates: baseline, week 1 (first vaccination visit). Per the publication, the treatment or condition label means: pre-vaccination baseline after standard-of-care therapy. The donors had newly diagnosed IDH1-mutant astrocytomas of WHO grade 3 or 4 that showed loss of nuclear ATRX. The samples were drawn from NOA16, a multicentre, single-arm, open-label phase I trial in Germany that tested a mutant IDH1 peptide vaccine in humans for the first time. For immunogenicity testing, the blood drawn at visit V03 was used as the baseline sample. Genomic DNA for TCRB sequencing was extracted from EDTA blood using the DNeasy Blood and Tissue Kit.

Library prep was done by the immunoSEQ multiplex PCR assay. Following the manufacturer's protocol, the hsTCRB Kit was used to amplify rearranged TCR beta chain sequences. Sequencing of TCRB libraries was carried out on an Illumina MiSeq. The original pipeline was this. The proprietary platform of the kit vendor was used for demultiplexing, trimming and gene mapping. TCRdb re-hosts the immuneACCESS table, in-frame sequences only. Its copies lack some clones; in the studies checked, an unresolved V gene accounts for under half of them, and the cause for the rest is not known. V, J and clone size were drawn from that table, and D and trimming were deduced from the DNA. This sample gives some 50,000 clones in total; 70% to 90% of them show up just once. Over 2% of the sample comes from the top ten.

The origin of this receptor is a man in his forties with glioma. Sequenced here: PBMCs, sampled from a glioma patient treated with radiotherapy, temozolomide or both. Recombination linked TRBV18 to TRBJ2-7; 10 central bases correspond to TRBD2. The CDR3 region: CASSNSGRSYEQYF. The DNA sequence follows: TGTGCCAGCTCCAATAGCGGGAGGAGTTACGAGCAGTACTTC. The full variable domain, completed from the reference TRBV18 and TRBJ2-7 proteins outside the CDR3, reads NAGVMQNPRHLVRRRGQEARLRCSPMKGHSHVYWYRQLPEEGLKFMVYLQKENIIDESGMPKERFSAEFPKEGPSILRIQQVVRGDSAAYFCASSNSGRSYEQYFGPGTRLTVT.